The rows below give T cell receptor beta chains drawn from one sample of a study of cytomegalovirus exposure and HLA in healthy donors. Some clones are missing from TCRdb's copy, which holds only in-frame ones; the method was immunoSEQ multiplex PCR. The sample gives around 200,000 clones, around 80% of which show up once; over 5.5% is in the top ten. The sample consisted of PBMCs. The receptors stem from a man between 35 and 55 years old in good health and CMV-seropositive. Both conserved end residues are part of each CDR3. A D gene is named only where the DNA matches it firmly. The size entry is marked missing in some rows and otherwise reads once, few, many or a size class.

V: TRBV9; D: -; size: -; J: TRBJ1-1; CDR3: CASSVVPTVNTEAFF; DNA: TGTGCCAGCAGCGTAGTCCCAACAGTGAACACTGAAGCTTTCTTT
V: TRBV2; D: -; size: -; J: TRBJ1-4; CDR3: CASSDVGDEKLFF; DNA: TGTGCCAGCAGTGACGTAGGGGATGAAAAACTGTTTTTT
V: TRBV5-1; D: TRBD1; size: -; J: TRBJ2-7; CDR3: CASSSVRDRGVHEQYF; DNA: TGCGCCAGCAGCTCTGTACGGGACAGGGGTGTTCACGAGCAGTACTTC
V: TRBV6-5; D: -; size: -; J: TRBJ1-1; CDR3: CASSYSGQTTEAFF; DNA: TGTGCCAGCAGTTACTCGGGGCAAACTACTGAAGCTTTCTTT
V: TRBV9; D: TRBD2; size: -; J: TRBJ2-1; CDR3: CASSVSSGSNEQFF; DNA: TGTGCCAGCAGCGTATCTAGCGGGAGCAATGAGCAGTTCTTC
V: TRBV7-7; D: -; size: -; J: TRBJ2-1; CDR3: CASSLGGGVDNEQFF; DNA: TGTGCTAGCAGCTTAGGGGGCGGGGTCGACAATGAGCAGTTCTTC
V: TRBV10-3; D: TRBD1; size: few; J: TRBJ1-4; CDR3: CATQETGYGKLFF; DNA: TGTGCCACGCAGGAGACAGGGTACGGAAAACTGTTTTTT
V: TRBV5-1; D: TRBD2; size: -; J: TRBJ2-2; CDR3: CASGPGTSGPRELFF; DNA: TGCGCCAGCGGGCCCGGGACTAGCGGCCCCCGGGAGCTGTTTTTT
V: TRBV5-1; D: -; size: -; J: TRBJ2-7; CDR3: CASSLAGGAAYEQYF; DNA: TGCGCCAGCAGCTTGGCTGGCGGTGCTGCCTACGAGCAGTACTTC
V: TRBV5-4; D: TRBD2; size: -; J: TRBJ2-7; CDR3: CASSLRGGTYEQYF; DNA: TGTGCCAGCAGCTTGCGGGGGGGGACCTACGAGCAGTACTTC
V: TRBV5-4; D: -; size: -; J: TRBJ1-2; CDR3: CASTPAGTSYGYTF; DNA: TGTGCCAGCACCCCGGCAGGGACTTCATATGGCTACACCTTC
V: TRBV5-1; D: TRBD1; size: -; J: TRBJ1-4; CDR3: CASSPGQGRPSLFF; DNA: TGCGCCAGCAGCCCGGGACAGGGACGGCCGAGTCTGTTTTTT
V: TRBV6-5; D: -; size: -; J: TRBJ2-7; CDR3: CASSYSGGEQYF; DNA: TGTGCCAGCAGTTACTCAGGGGGCGAGCAGTACTTC
V: TRBV18; D: -; size: -; J: TRBJ1-5; CDR3: CASSPEGSGPQHF; DNA: TGTGCCAGCTCACCGGAGGGTTCAGGACCCCAGCATTTT
V: TRBV6-1; D: TRBD2; size: -; J: TRBJ2-5; CDR3: CASSEASTSGGRTQYF; DNA: TGTGCCAGCAGTGAAGCGTCGACTAGCGGGGGCAGGACCCAGTACTTC
V: TRBV9; D: TRBD1; size: once; J: TRBJ2-5; CDR3: CASSANRGPQETQYF; DNA: TGTGCCAGCAGCGCCAACAGGGGGCCCCAAGAGACCCAGTACTTC
V: TRBV6-5; D: -; size: once; J: TRBJ1-4; CDR3: CASSYVQGFGDEKLFF; DNA: TGTGCCAGCAGTTACGTTCAGGGGTTTGGGGATGAAAAACTGTTTTTT
V: TRBV9; D: -; size: -; J: TRBJ2-7; CDR3: CASSVGVAGRYEQYF; DNA: TGTGCCAGCAGCGTTGGAGTAGCCGGCCGCTACGAGCAGTACTTC
V: TRBV7-2; D: -; size: -; J: TRBJ1-2; CDR3: CASSLPGNYGYTF; DNA: TGTGCCAGCAGCTTGCCCGGGAACTATGGCTACACCTTC
V: TRBV19; D: TRBD1; size: once; J: TRBJ1-2; CDR3: CASSTPGQGVYGYTF; DNA: TGTGCCAGTAGTACCCCAGGACAGGGGGTCTATGGCTACACCTTC
V: TRBV2; D: -; size: -; J: TRBJ2-1; CDR3: CASSVPGLSSYNEQFF; DNA: TGTGCCAGCAGTGTCCCGGGACTTAGCTCCTACAATGAGCAGTTCTTC
V: TRBV10-1; D: -; size: few; J: TRBJ2-5; CDR3: CASSVGGYQETQYF; DNA: TGCGCCAGCAGTGTTGGAGGGTACCAAGAGACCCAGTACTTC
V: TRBV4-3; D: -; size: -; J: TRBJ1-1; CDR3: CASSQVSGRNTEAFF; DNA: TGCGCCAGCAGCCAAGTATCCGGTAGGAACACTGAAGCTTTCTTT
V: TRBV7-6; D: -; size: -; J: TRBJ1-3; CDR3: CASSHQESGNTIYF; DNA: TGTGCCAGCAGCCACCAGGAATCTGGAAACACCATATATTTT
V: TRBV5-1; D: TRBD2; size: -; J: TRBJ2-3; CDR3: CASSLFRGGSTDTQYF; DNA: TGCGCCAGCAGCTTGTTTCGCGGGGGAAGCACAGATACGCAGTATTTT
V: TRBV15; D: -; size: -; J: TRBJ2-1; CDR3: CATSRDRERWQFF; DNA: TGTGCCACCAGCAGAGATCGCGAGCGTTGGCAGTTCTTC
V: TRBV29-1; D: -; size: few; J: TRBJ1-2; CDR3: CSVGLADYGYTF; DNA: TGCAGCGTTGGCTTAGCAGACTATGGCTACACCTTC
V: TRBV5-6; D: -; size: -; J: TRBJ2-2; CDR3: CASSLGTAVTGELFF; DNA: TGTGCCAGCAGCTTGGGGACAGCGGTCACCGGGGAGCTGTTTTTT
V: TRBV7-9; D: TRBD1; size: -; J: TRBJ1-4; CDR3: CASSRGQGILSNEKLFF; DNA: TGTGCCAGCAGCCGCGGACAGGGCATACTTTCTAATGAAAAACTGTTTTTT
V: TRBV7-3; D: -; size: once; J: TRBJ2-3; CDR3: CASSLSAGATDTQYF; DNA: TGTGCCAGCAGCTTATCCGCGGGGGCGACAGATACGCAGTATTTT
V: TRBV30; D: -; size: -; J: TRBJ2-3; CDR3: CAWNREGTDTQYF; DNA: TGTGCCTGGAACAGGGAAGGGACAGATACGCAGTATTTT
V: TRBV4-1; D: -; size: -; J: TRBJ2-5; CDR3: CASSSHRVETQYF; DNA: TGCGCCAGCAGCTCACACAGGGTGGAGACCCAGTACTTC
V: TRBV30; D: -; size: -; J: TRBJ1-1; CDR3: CAWRRVVGTEAFF; DNA: TGTGCCTGGAGGCGGGTGGTCGGCACTGAAGCTTTCTTT
V: TRBV7-3; D: -; size: -; J: TRBJ1-4; CDR3: CASSSSRGEKLFF; DNA: TGTGCCAGCAGCTCATCTCGGGGTGAAAAACTGTTTTTT
V: TRBV6-5; D: -; size: once; J: TRBJ2-7; CDR3: CASSYSGYGTYEQYF; DNA: TGTGCCAGCAGTTACTCGGGTTACGGGACTTACGAGCAGTACTTC
V: TRBV11-3; D: -; size: -; J: TRBJ2-2; CDR3: CASSAQGTGELFF; DNA: TGTGCCAGCAGCGCCCAGGGCACCGGGGAGCTGTTTTTT
V: TRBV11-2; D: -; size: few; J: TRBJ2-3; CDR3: CASSLTRLGTDTQYF; DNA: TGTGCCAGCAGCTTAACCAGGTTGGGCACAGATACGCAGTATTTT
V: TRBV5-1; D: -; size: -; J: TRBJ1-1; CDR3: CASRETENTEAFF; DNA: TGCGCCAGCAGGGAGACAGAGAACACTGAAGCTTTCTTT
V: TRBV7-2; D: -; size: -; J: TRBJ2-3; CDR3: CASSLERGGLFPSTDTQYF; DNA: TGTGCCAGCAGCTTAGAGAGGGGGGGGTTATTTCCTAGCACAGATACGCAGTATTTT
V: TRBV7-2; D: -; size: -; J: TRBJ1-2; CDR3: CASSYSSFSGDVFYGYTF; DNA: TGTGCCAGCAGCTATAGTAGCTTCTCGGGTGACGTATTCTATGGCTACACCTTC
V: TRBV29-1; D: -; size: -; J: TRBJ2-2; CDR3: CSVETMTVAGELFF; DNA: TGCAGCGTGGAAACTATGACAGTAGCCGGGGAGCTGTTTTTT
V: TRBV11-3; D: -; size: -; J: TRBJ2-7; CDR3: CASSDRRSYEQYF; DNA: TGTGCCAGCAGCGACAGGAGATCCTACGAGCAGTACTTC
V: TRBV6-1; D: TRBD1; size: -; J: TRBJ1-2; CDR3: CASRTEDRAQWSYTF; DNA: TGTGCCAGCAGGACGGAAGACAGGGCTCAATGGAGCTACACCTTC
V: TRBV7-9; D: TRBD1; size: -; J: TRBJ1-5; CDR3: CASSRTGGQPQHF; DNA: TGTGCCAGCAGCCGGACAGGGGGTCAGCCCCAGCATTTT
V: TRBV12-5; D: TRBD1; size: -; J: TRBJ2-3; CDR3: CASGLAGGLGDTQYF; DNA: TGTGCTAGTGGTTTGGCAGGGGGATTGGGAGATACGCAGTATTTT
V: TRBV6-5; D: -; size: -; J: TRBJ2-3; CDR3: CASSYSTSRSDTQYF; DNA: TGTGCCAGCAGTTACAGCACTTCTCGTTCAGATACGCAGTATTTT
V: TRBV20-1; D: -; size: -; J: TRBJ2-7; CDR3: CSARDLYEQYF; DNA: TGCAGTGCTAGAGATCTGTACGAGCAGTACTTC
V: TRBV7-9; D: -; size: few; J: TRBJ1-4; CDR3: CASSPLSEVKLFF; DNA: TGTGCCAGCAGCCCGTTGTCTGAGGTTAAGCTGTTTTTT
V: TRBV28; D: TRBD1; size: once; J: TRBJ1-2; CDR3: CASSSTRQGPNYGYTF; DNA: TGTGCCAGCAGCTCTACCCGACAGGGACCTAACTATGGCTACACCTTC
V: TRBV7-9; D: TRBD2; size: few; J: TRBJ2-7; CDR3: CASSRTSGGSEQYF; DNA: TGTGCCAGCAGCAGGACTAGCGGGGGAAGCGAGCAGTACTTC
V: TRBV5-6; D: -; size: -; J: TRBJ2-2; CDR3: CASSATETPVTGELFF; DNA: TGTGCCAGCAGCGCTACAGAAACCCCTGTCACCGGGGAGCTGTTTTTT
V: TRBV7-2; D: TRBD2; size: -; J: TRBJ2-1; CDR3: CASSPLAGHNEQFF; DNA: TGTGCCAGCAGTCCTCTAGCGGGGCACAATGAGCAGTTCTTC
V: TRBV19; D: TRBD1; size: -; J: TRBJ2-3; CDR3: CASSISRTGGDTQYF; DNA: TGTGCCAGTAGTATCAGTCGGACAGGGGGAGATACGCAGTATTTT
V: TRBV15; D: TRBD2; size: -; J: TRBJ2-5; CDR3: CATNEGRAPAKTQYF; DNA: TGTGCCACCAACGAGGGGAGGGCCCCAGCAAAGACCCAGTACTTC
V: TRBV27; D: -; size: -; J: TRBJ1-5; CDR3: CASSKQVGPQPQHF; DNA: TGTGCCAGCAGTAAACAGGTGGGGCCTCAGCCCCAGCATTTT
V: TRBV9; D: TRBD1; size: -; J: TRBJ1-5; CDR3: CASSASDRGRNQPQHF; DNA: TGTGCCAGCAGCGCTTCCGACAGGGGGAGGAATCAGCCCCAGCATTTT
V: TRBV6-1; D: TRBD1; size: few; J: TRBJ1-1; CDR3: CASSETGNKAEAFF; DNA: TGTGCCAGCAGCGAGACAGGGAATAAGGCTGAAGCTTTCTTT
V: TRBV7-9; D: -; size: -; J: TRBJ1-4; CDR3: CSSSLDGGTDLNEKLFF; DNA: TGTTCCAGCAGCTTAGATGGGGGGACGGATCTAAATGAAAAACTGTTTTTT
V: TRBV9; D: TRBD1; size: few; J: TRBJ2-7; CDR3: CASSVGDRPYEQYF; DNA: TGTGCCAGCAGCGTAGGGGACAGGCCCTACGAGCAGTACTTC
V: TRBV6-6; D: TRBD2; size: -; J: TRBJ2-3; CDR3: CASSYYSGRDTQYF; DNA: TGTGCCAGCAGTTACTACAGCGGGAGGGATACGCAGTATTTT